Listed below are T cell receptor beta chains from one sample, sequenced in a study of blood T cell repertoires in COVID-19. Here immunoSEQ multiplex PCR was the method, and the copy in TCRdb shows in-frame clones only, minus some. The sample has tens of thousands of clones, 75% to 90% seen once; the top ten hold 11%. Sequenced sample: peripheral blood. Receptors were obtained from a human donor in a cohort sampled during active COVID-19. Each CDR3 is given with its conserved first and last residue. D genes are given only for firm matches. Some rows have no size entry. The others give once, few or many, or a class for an expanded clone.

d_gene,v_gene,abundance,j_gene,CDR3aa,CDR3nt
NA,TRBV5-1,NA,TRBJ1-1,CASSIQGNTEAFF,TGCGCCAGCAGCATACAGGGGAACACTGAAGCTTTCTTT
NA,TRBV5-1,once,TRBJ2-5,CASSRTQTSQETQYF,TGCGCCAGCAGTCGGACACAGACTTCCCAAGAGACCCAGTACTTC
NA,TRBV9,NA,TRBJ2-5,CASSVGAGWETQYF,TGTGCCAGCAGCGTTGGGGCAGGGTGGGAGACCCAGTACTTC
NA,TRBV6-4,NA,TRBJ2-3,CASRAGDTQYF,TGTGCCAGCAGAGCAGGAGATACGCAGTATTTT
TRBD1,TRBV6-5,NA,TRBJ2-7,CASSRDRGEQYF,TGTGCCAGCAGCAGGGACAGGGGCGAGCAGTACTTC
TRBD1,TRBV2,NA,TRBJ1-5,CASKRTGVKPQHF,TGTGCCAGCAAACGGACAGGGGTAAAGCCCCAGCATTTT
NA,TRBV12-3/TRBV12-4,once,TRBJ1-6,CASSLSNSPLHF,TGTGCCAGCAGTTTATCGAATTCACCCCTCCACTTT
TRBD1,TRBV27,NA,TRBJ1-4,CASSLLGQPPEGLFF,TGTGCCAGCAGTTTATTGGGACAGCCACCGGAGGGACTGTTTTTT
TRBD2,TRBV2,NA,TRBJ2-2,CASRGLAPANTGELFF,TGTGCCAGCAGGGGACTAGCGCCCGCGAACACCGGGGAGCTGTTTTTT
NA,TRBV29-1,NA,TRBJ2-5,CSVVPPEGTQYF,TGCAGCGTTGTACCCCCGGAGGGGACCCAGTACTTC
NA,TRBV6-6,once,TRBJ2-1,CASSSSGAYNEQFF,TGTGCCAGCAGTTCCTCCGGGGCCTACAATGAGCAGTTCTTC
NA,TRBV7-2,once,TRBJ2-5,CASSFPGGRETQYF,TGTGCCAGCAGCTTCCCAGGGGGGAGGGAGACCCAGTACTTC
NA,TRBV5-1,few,TRBJ2-7,CASSLNGHHEQYF,TGCGCCAGCAGCTTGAATGGGCACCACGAGCAGTACTTC
NA,TRBV2,NA,TRBJ1-2,CASRGSYGYTF,TGTGCCAGCAGGGGCAGCTATGGCTACACCTTC
NA,TRBV15,NA,TRBJ2-3,CATRQGVDTQYF,TGTGCCACCCGGCAGGGCGTGGATACGCAGTATTTT
NA,TRBV11-3,NA,TRBJ2-2,CASSLLGNTGELFF,TGTGCCAGCAGCCTACTCGGGAACACCGGGGAGCTGTTTTTT
TRBD1,TRBV25-1,NA,TRBJ1-1,CASSEGQGISEAFF,TGTGCCAGCAGTGAGGGACAGGGAATTTCTGAAGCTTTCTTT
NA,TRBV18,NA,TRBJ1-1,CASSAQGQEIEAFF,TGTGCCAGCTCAGCTCAGGGCCAGGAGATTGAAGCTTTCTTT
NA,TRBV5-1,NA,TRBJ1-5,CASSRDSNQPQHF,TGCGCCAGTTCCCGGGACTCAAATCAGCCCCAGCATTTT